This TCR beta chain was sequenced in a study of T cell repertoires in cytomegalovirus infection. Study-wide background: The public TCR beta signatures pointed to both CMV infection and matching HLA type.

Study results and caveats: Identification of carriers of CMV plus the relevant HLA was achieved through cumulative public TCR beta family frequency. The study found HLA-C-restricted CMV-specific TCR beta clonotypes dominating the ex vivo response.

This clonotype was seen a handful of times. Its specificity is unknown. Germline V gene data show CDR1 as LGHNA and CDR2 as YSLEER. Trimming removed 8 bases from V and 4 bases from J; junction bases left unmatched: 8. This CDR3 contains 14 residues. TCRdb called the reads again in MiXCR, with one record for every CDR3 protein. The sample carries approximately 100,000 distinct CDR3 sequences, more than 20% recorded once. The TCR sequence derives from a human donor in good health (CMV status not recorded). Some clones in this sample may be carry-over from other donors' samples. This chain uses TRBV4-3 with TRBJ2-1; 7 bases agree with TRBD2. Material: CD8+ T cells from PBMCs. The CDR3 coding sequence is TGCGCCAGCTCTCAGCGGGGCGCATACAATGAGCAGTTCTTC. Translation gives CASSQRGAYNEQFF.